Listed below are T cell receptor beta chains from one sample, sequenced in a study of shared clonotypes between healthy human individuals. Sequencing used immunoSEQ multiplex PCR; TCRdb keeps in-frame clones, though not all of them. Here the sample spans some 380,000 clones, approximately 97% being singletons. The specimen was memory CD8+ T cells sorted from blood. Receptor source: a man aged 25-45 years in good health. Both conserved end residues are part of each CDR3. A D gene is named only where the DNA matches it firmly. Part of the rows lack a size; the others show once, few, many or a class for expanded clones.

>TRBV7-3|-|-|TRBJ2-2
TGTGCCAGCAGCTTAGTCAAGGGGGCCGGGGAGCTGTTTTTT
CASSLVKGAGELFF
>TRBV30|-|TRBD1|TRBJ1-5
TGTGCCTGGGACAGGGGCAGTCAGCCCCAGCATTTT
CAWDRGSQPQHF
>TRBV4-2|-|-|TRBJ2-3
TGTGCCAGCAGCCAAGAGGTCCAGCCGCGGTCGGATACGCAGTATTTT
CASSQEVQPRSDTQYF
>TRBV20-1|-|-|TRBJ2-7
TGCAGTGCTCCGGACAACTACGAGCAGTACTTC
CSAPDNYEQYF
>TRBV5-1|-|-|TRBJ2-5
TGCGCCAGCAGCGGGGATCAAGAGACCCAGTACTTC
CASSGDQETQYF
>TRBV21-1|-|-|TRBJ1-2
TGTGCCAGCAGCAAATCGGAGGGTGGGGTAGTAGCTAACTATGGCTACACCTTC
CASSKSEGGVVANYGYTF
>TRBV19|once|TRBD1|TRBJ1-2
TGTGCCGGTAACAGGGGGCCGCGGGGCTACACCTTC
CAGNRGPRGYTF
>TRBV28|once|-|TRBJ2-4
TGTGCCAGCAGTTTAGAGTCCAGGGCCAAAAACATTCAGTACTTC
CASSLESRAKNIQYF
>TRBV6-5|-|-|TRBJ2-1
TGTGCCAGCAGTTTGATGGGCCCCAGCTCCTACAATGAGCAGTTCTTC
CASSLMGPSSYNEQFF
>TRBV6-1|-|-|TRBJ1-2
TGTGCCAGCAGTGACCCCGGGATCTATGGCTACACCTTC
CASSDPGIYGYTF
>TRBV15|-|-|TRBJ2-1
TGTGCCACCAGCAGAGAGGCTAGCGCCCCGTACAATGAGCAGTTCTTC
CATSREASAPYNEQFF
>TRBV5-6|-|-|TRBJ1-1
TGTGCCAGCAGCTTTGGGAGAACTGAAGCTTTCTTT
CASSFGRTEAFF